These 3 T cell receptor beta chains originate from one sample sequenced in a study of blood T cell repertoires in COVID-19 (dated by TCRdb to about 2020). Libraries were prepared through the immunoSEQ multiplex PCR assay. As stored in TCRdb, this immuneACCESS dataset retains in-frame rearrangements with V and J assigned. A fraction of the clones does not appear; measured against another copy, unresolved V genes explain less than half of the discrepancy, and the remainder lacks a known reason. This sample comprises about 160,000 clones, around four fifths of them detected only once. Of the sample, roughly 2.9% is held by the ten largest clones. Input material: peripheral blood. The receptors were gathered from a woman in her sixties with acute or convalescent COVID-19.

In this sample, this clone turned up a few times. This rearrangement joins TRBV28 to TRBJ1-2; D call uncertain. Trimming removed 7 bases at V and 4 bases at J, with 19 bases between. The V gene's germline CDR1 is MDHEN and CDR2 SYDVKM. CDR3 length: 15 amino acids. CDR3 nucleotides: TGTGCCAGCACCCGGTTGGAAGTGCGGGGCTATGGCTACACCTTC. It encodes CASTRLEVRGYGYTF.

The J gene is TRBJ1-1, the V gene TRBV5-6; no reliable D call. V was trimmed by 6 bases and J by 0 bases, leaving 12 bases between them. This CDR3 has 14 residues. Germline V CDR1 and CDR2: SGHDT, YYEEEE. CDR3 sequence reads: CASTPQRLNTEAFF. The CDR3 DNA reads as TGTGCCAGCACCCCCCAGCGACTGAACACTGAAGCTTTCTTT.

The chain joins TRBV6-2 or TRBV6-3 to TRBJ1-4; a weak D match, TRBD1 (6 bases). V lost 6 bases, J lost 3 bases, and 14 bases lay in between. Germline V gene lookup returns CDR1 MNHEY and CDR2 SVGEGT. This CDR3 has 15 amino acids. The CDR3, as DNA: TGTGCCAGCAGCCCTTATGGACAGCCTAATGAAAAACTGTTTTTT. It specifies CASSPYGQPNEKLFF.